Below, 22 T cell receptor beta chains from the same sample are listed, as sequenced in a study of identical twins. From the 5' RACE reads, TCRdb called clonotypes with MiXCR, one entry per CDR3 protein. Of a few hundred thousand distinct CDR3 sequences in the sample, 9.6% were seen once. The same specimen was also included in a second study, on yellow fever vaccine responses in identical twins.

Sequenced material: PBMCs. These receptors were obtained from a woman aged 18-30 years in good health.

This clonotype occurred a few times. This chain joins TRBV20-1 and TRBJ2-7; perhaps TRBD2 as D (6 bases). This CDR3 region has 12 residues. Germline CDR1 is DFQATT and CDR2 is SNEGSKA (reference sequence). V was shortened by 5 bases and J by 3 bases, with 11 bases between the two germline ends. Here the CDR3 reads CSAEDGGYEQYF. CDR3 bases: TGCAGTGCTGAGGACGGGGGCTACGAGCAGTACTTC.

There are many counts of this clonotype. CDR3 loop: CSAYRDNREKLFF. CDR3 nucleotides: TGCAGCGCTTACCGGGACAATCGTGAAAAACTGTTTTTT. The chain is built from TRBV29-1 and TRBJ1-4, with a tentative D call TRBD1 (6 bases). Germline assignment: CDR1 SQVTM and CDR2 ANQGSEA. The CDR3 is made up of 13 amino acids. V dropped 7 bases and J dropped 7 bases, with 16 bases sitting between them.

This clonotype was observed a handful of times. For the CDR3, the DNA is TGTGCCAGCAGCTTAGCAGCTTCCCCCCGGTCGGGAGAGCAGTACTTC. It translates to CASSLAASPRSGEQYF. The chain employs TRBV7-9 and TRBJ2-7; the D gene is possibly TRBD2 (5 bases). From germline, CDR1 is SEHNR and CDR2 FQNEAQ (reference sequence). The CDR3 is made up of 16 amino acids. V lost 0 bases, J lost 7 bases, and 19 bases lay in between.

Here the CDR3 reads CASSAGSHNEQFF. DNA of the CDR3: TGTGCCAGCAGTGCCGGGAGTCATAATGAGCAGTTCTTC. The chain is built from TRBV6-2 or TRBV6-3 and TRBJ2-1; D is perhaps TRBD2 (6 bases). Germline loops: CDR1 MNHEY, CDR2 SVGEGT. This CDR3 has 13 amino acids. Deletions cut 5 bases from V and 7 bases from J, with 12 bases between.

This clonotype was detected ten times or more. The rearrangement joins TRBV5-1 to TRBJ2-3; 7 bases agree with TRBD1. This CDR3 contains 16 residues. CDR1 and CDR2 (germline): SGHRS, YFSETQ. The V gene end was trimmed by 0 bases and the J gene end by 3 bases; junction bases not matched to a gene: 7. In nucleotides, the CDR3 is TGCGCCAGCAGCTTGGGAACCCGGGACAGAACAGATACGCAGTATTTT. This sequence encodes CASSLGTRDRTDTQYF.

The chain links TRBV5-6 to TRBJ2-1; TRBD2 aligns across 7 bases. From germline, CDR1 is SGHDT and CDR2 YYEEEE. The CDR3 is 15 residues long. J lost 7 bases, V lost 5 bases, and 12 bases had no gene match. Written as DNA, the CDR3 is TGTGCCAGCAGAATGGGGAGCGGGACCATGAATGAGCAGTTCTTC. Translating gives CASRMGSGTMNEQFF.

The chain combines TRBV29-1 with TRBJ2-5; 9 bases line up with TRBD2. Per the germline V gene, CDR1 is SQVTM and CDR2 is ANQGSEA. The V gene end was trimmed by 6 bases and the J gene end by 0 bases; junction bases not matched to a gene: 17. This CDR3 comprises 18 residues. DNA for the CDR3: TGCAGCGTCGGGAGTGTAGTAGGGTCTAGCGGGGACCAAGAGACCCAGTACTTC. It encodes CSVGSVVGSSGDQETQYF.

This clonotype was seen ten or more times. Here the CDR3 DNA reads TGCGCCAGCAGCCCTCAAGGGGGGCCAAATGAGCAGTTCTTC. Protein: CASSPQGGPNEQFF. The chain employs TRBV5-1 and TRBJ2-1; D is possibly TRBD1 or TRBD2 (6 bases each). The germline V gene has CDR1 SGHRS and CDR2 YFSETQ. Trimming removed 4 bases at V and 7 bases at J, with 15 bases between. CDR3 length: 14 residues.

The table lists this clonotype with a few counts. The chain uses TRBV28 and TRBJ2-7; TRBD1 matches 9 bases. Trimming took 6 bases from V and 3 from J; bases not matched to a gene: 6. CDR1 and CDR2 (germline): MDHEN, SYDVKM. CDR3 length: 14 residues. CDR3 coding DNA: TGTGCCAGCAGCCTGGACAGGGGTGGCTACGAGCAGTACTTC. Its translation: CASSLDRGGYEQYF. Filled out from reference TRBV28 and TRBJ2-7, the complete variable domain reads DVKVTQSSRYLVKRTGEKVFLECVQDMDHENMFWYRQDPGLGLRLIYFSYDVKMKEKGDIPEGYSVSREKKERFSLILESASTNQTSMYLCASSLDRGGYEQYFGPGTRLTVT.

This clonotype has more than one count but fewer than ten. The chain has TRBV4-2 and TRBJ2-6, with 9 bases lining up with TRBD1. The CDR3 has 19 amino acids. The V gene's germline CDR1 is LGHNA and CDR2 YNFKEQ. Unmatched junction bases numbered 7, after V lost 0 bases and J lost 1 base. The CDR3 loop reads CASSQDWRDRGSGANVLTF. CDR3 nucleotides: TGTGCCAGCAGCCAAGATTGGAGAGACAGGGGGTCTGGGGCCAACGTCCTGACTTTC.

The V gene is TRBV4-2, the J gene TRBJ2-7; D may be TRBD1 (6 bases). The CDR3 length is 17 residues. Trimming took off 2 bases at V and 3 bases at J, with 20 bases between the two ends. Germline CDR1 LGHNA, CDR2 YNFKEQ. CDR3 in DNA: TGTGCCAGCAGCCAACTACGTGCCGGGACACGGAGCTACGAGCAGTACTTC. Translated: CASSQLRAGTRSYEQYF.

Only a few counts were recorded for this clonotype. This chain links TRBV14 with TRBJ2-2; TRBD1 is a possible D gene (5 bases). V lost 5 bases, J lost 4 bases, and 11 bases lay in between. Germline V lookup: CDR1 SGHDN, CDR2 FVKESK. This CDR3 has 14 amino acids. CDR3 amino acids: CASSAGRVTGELFF. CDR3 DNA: TGTGCCAGCAGCGCAGGCAGGGTCACCGGGGAGCTGTTTTTT.

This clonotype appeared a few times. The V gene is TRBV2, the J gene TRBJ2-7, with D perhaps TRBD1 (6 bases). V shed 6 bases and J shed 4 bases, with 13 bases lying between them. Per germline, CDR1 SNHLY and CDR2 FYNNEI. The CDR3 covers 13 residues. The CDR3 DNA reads TGTGCCAGCAGGAACTCGGGACAATACGAGCAGTACTTC. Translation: CASRNSGQYEQYF.

The CDR3 DNA reads TGTGCCAGCAGCTTATTAAACGCGGGAGAAGCGCGGGGGCTCAAGCAGTTCTTC. Residues: CASSLLNAGEARGLKQFF. V and J are TRBV11-2 and TRBJ2-1; TRBD2 might be the D (7 bases). CDR3 length: 18 amino acids. Per the germline V gene, CDR1 is SGHAT and CDR2 is FQNNGV. Trimming took off 2 bases at V and 11 bases at J, with 28 bases between the two ends.

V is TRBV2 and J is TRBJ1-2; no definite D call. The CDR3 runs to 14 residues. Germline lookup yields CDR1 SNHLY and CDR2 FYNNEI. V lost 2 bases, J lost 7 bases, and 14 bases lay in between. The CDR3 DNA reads TGTGCCAGCAGTGAAACCGAATCCACCGGTGGCTACACCTTC. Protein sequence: CASSETESTGGYTF.

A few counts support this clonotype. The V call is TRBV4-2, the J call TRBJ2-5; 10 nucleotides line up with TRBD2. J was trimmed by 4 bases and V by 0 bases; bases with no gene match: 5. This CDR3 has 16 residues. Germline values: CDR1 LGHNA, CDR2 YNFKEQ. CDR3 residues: CASSQERLAGVETQYF. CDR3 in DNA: TGTGCCAGCAGCCAAGAGAGGCTAGCGGGAGTAGAGACCCAGTACTTC.

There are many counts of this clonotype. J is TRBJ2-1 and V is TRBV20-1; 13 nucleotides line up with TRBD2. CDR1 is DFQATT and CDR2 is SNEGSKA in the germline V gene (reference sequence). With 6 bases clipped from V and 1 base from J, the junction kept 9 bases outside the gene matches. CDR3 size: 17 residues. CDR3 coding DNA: TGCAGTGCCCCGGGACTAGCGGGACTTGATTCCTACAATGAGCAGTTCTTC. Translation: CSAPGLAGLDSYNEQFF.

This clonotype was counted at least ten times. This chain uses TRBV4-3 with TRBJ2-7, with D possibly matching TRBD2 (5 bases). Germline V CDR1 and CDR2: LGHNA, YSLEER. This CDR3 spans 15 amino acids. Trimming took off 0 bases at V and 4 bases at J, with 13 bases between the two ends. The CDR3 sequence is CASSQDPLATYEQYF. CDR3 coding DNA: TGCGCCAGCAGCCAAGATCCCCTAGCCACATACGAGCAGTACTTC.

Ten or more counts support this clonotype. The CDR3 region has the DNA TGTGCCAGCAGCCGCCGGGGGAGGGTCTCACCGGACGAGCAGTACTTC. As protein: CASSRRGRVSPDEQYF. The chain links TRBV12-3 or TRBV12-4 to TRBJ2-7; 7 bases are a match to TRBD2. The ends lost 6 bases at V and 5 bases at J; junction bases unmatched: 16. The CDR3 is made up of 16 amino acids.

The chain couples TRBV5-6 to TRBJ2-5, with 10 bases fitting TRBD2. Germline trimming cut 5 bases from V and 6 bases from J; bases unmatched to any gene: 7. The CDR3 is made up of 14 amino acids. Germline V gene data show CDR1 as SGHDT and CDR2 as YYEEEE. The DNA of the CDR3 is TGTGCCAGCAGACTAGCGGGGATGGAAAAGACCCAGTACTTC. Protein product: CASRLAGMEKTQYF.

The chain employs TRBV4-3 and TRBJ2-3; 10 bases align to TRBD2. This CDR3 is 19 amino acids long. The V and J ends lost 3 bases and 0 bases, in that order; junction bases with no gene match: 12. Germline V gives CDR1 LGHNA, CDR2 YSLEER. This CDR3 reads CASSQVSGLAVTSTDTQYF. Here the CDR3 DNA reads TGCGCCAGCAGCCAGGTGTCCGGACTAGCGGTGACTAGCACAGATACGCAGTATTTT.

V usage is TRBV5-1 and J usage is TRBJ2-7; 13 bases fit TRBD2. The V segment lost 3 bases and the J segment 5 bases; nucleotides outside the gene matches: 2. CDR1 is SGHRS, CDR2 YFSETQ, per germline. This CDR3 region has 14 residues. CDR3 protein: CASSSGTSGNEQYF. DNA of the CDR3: TGCGCCAGCAGCTCCGGGACTAGCGGGAACGAGCAGTACTTC.